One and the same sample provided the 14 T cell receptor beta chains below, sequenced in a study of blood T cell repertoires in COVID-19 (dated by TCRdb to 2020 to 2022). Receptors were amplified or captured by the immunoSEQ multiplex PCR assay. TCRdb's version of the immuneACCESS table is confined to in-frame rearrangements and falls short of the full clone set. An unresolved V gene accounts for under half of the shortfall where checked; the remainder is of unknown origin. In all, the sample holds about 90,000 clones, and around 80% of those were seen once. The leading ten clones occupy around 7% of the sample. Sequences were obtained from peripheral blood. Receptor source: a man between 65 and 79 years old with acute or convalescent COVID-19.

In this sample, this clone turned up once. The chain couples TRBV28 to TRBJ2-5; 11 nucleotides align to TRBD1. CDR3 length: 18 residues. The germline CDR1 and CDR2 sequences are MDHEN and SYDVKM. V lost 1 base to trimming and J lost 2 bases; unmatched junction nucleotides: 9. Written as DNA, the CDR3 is TGTGCCAGCAGTTTATCCGGGACAGGGGGTTTCGTGCAAGAGACCCAGTACTTC. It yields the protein CASSLSGTGGFVQETQYF.

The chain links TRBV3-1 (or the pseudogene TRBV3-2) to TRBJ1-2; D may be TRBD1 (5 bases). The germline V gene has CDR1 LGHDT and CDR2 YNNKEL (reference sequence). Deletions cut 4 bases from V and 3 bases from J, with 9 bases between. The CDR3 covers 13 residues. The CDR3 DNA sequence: TGTGCCAGCAGCCCGACAGTCGACTATGGCTACACCTTC. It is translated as CASSPTVDYGYTF.

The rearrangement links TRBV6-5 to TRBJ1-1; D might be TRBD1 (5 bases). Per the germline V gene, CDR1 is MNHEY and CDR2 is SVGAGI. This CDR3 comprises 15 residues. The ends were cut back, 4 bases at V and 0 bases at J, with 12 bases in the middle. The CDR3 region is CASSSRDLMNTEAFF. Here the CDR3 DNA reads TGTGCCAGCAGTTCCAGGGATCTCATGAACACTGAAGCTTTCTTT.

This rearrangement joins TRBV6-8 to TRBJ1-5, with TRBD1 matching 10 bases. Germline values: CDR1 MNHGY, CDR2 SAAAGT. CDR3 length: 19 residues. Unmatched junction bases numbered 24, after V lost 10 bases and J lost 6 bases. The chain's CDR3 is CANRGRDRGMRGPFQPQHF. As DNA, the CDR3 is TGTGCCAATAGAGGCCGGGACAGGGGAATGCGGGGACCCTTTCAGCCCCAGCATTTT.

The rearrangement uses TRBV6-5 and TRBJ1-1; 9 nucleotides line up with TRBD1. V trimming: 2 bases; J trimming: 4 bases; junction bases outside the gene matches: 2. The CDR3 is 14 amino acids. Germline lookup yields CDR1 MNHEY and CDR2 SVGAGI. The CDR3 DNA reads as TGTGCCAGCAGTTACCCGACAGGGGGCACTGAAGCTTTCTTT. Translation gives CASSYPTGGTEAFF.

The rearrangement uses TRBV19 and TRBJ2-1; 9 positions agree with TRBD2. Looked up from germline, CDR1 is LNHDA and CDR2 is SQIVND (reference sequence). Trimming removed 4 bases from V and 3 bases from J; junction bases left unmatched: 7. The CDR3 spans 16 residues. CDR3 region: CASSTLIAGVYNEQFF. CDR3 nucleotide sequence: TGTGCCAGTAGTACCCTTATAGCGGGGGTCTACAATGAGCAGTTCTTC.

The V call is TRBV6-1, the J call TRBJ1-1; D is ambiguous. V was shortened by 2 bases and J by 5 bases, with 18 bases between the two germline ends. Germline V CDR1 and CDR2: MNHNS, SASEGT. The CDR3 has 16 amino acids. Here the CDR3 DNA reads TGTGCCAGCAGTGAACAGGTTCTGAGCCTGGTTACTGAAGCTTTCTTT. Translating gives CASSEQVLSLVTEAFF.

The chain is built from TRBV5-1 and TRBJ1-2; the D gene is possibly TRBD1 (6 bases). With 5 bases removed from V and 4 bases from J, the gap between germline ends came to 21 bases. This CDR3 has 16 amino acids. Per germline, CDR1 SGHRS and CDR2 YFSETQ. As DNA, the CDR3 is TGCGCCAGCAGAACGGGACCGGGGGGCGAGGGCTATGGCTACACCTTC. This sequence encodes CASRTGPGGEGYGYTF.

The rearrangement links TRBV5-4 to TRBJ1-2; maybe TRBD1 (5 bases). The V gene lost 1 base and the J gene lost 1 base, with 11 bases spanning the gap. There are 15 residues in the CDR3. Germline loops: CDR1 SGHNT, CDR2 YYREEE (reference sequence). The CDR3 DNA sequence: TGTGCCAGCAGCTTGCGGGGCGGGATTAACTATGGCTACACCTTC. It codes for CASSLRGGINYGYTF.

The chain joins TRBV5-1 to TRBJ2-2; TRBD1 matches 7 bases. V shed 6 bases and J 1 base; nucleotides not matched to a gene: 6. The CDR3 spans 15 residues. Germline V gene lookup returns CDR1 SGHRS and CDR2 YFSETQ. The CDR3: CASNPRQGNTGELFF. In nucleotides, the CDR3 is TGCGCCAGCAACCCTAGACAGGGGAACACCGGGGAGCTGTTTTTT.

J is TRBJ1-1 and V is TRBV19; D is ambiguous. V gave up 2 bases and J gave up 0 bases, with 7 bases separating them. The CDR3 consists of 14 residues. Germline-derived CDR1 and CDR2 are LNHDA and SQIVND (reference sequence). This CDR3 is CASSIYSMNTEAFF. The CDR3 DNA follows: TGTGCCAGTAGTATATATTCTATGAACACTGAAGCTTTCTTT.

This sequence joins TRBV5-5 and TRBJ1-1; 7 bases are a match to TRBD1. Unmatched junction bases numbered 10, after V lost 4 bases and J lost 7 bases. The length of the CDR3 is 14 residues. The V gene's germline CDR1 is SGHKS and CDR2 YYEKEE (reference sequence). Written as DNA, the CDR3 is TGTGCCAGCAGCCACGGGACAGCCGGTGGTGAAGCTTTCTTT. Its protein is CASSHGTAGGEAFF.

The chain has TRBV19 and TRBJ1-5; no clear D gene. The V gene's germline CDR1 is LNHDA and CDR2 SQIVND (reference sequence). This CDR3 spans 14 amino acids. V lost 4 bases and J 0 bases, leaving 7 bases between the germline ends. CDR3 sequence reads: CASSTADSNQPQHF. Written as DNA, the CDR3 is TGTGCCAGTAGTACCGCAGATAGCAATCAGCCCCAGCATTTT.

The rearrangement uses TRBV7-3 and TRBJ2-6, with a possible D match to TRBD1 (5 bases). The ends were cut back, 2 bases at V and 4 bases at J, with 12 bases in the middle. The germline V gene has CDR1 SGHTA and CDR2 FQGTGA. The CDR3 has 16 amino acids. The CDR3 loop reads CASSLSGNSGANVLTF. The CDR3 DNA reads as TGTGCCAGCAGCTTATCAGGGAACTCCGGGGCCAACGTCCTGACTTTC. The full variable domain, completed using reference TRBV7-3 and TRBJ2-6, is GAGVSQTPSNKVTEKGKYVELRCDPISGHTALYWYRQSLGQGPEFLIYFQGTGAADDSGLPNDRFFAVRPEGSVSTLKIQRTERGDSAVYLCASSLSGNSGANVLTFGAGSRLTVL.